The clone carrying this TCR beta chain has ten or more counts. In germline, CDR1 is MNHEY, CDR2 SVGEGT. Trimming removed 5 bases from V and 5 bases from J, with 9 bases in between. The CDR3 length is 13 residues. The data originate from a study of Graves' ophthalmopathy and Graves' hyperthyroidism. Every ophthalmopathy donor presented moderate-to-severe activity, CAS ≥3, NOSPECS ≥4 and duration under 3 months. Out of around 9.4 ml of fresh peripheral blood, PBMCs were obtained. As the template, RNA transcripts were used to amplify TCR beta CDR3 regions. Following a first-round RT-PCR that used HTBI primers, a second-round multiplex PCR was carried out. TCRdb analysed the multiplex PCR reads with MiXCR anew, one entry per CDR3 protein. The repertoire holds some 150,000 distinct CDR3 sequences, with under 45% as singletons.

This TCR came from a man younger than 40 with Graves' ophthalmopathy. V and J are TRBV6-2 or TRBV6-3 and TRBJ2-2; D remains unclear. Sequencing used peripheral blood. CDR3 sequence (DNA): TGTGCCAGCAGTGGTATCTTAACCGGGGAGCTGTTTTTT. It is translated as CASSGILTGELFF.